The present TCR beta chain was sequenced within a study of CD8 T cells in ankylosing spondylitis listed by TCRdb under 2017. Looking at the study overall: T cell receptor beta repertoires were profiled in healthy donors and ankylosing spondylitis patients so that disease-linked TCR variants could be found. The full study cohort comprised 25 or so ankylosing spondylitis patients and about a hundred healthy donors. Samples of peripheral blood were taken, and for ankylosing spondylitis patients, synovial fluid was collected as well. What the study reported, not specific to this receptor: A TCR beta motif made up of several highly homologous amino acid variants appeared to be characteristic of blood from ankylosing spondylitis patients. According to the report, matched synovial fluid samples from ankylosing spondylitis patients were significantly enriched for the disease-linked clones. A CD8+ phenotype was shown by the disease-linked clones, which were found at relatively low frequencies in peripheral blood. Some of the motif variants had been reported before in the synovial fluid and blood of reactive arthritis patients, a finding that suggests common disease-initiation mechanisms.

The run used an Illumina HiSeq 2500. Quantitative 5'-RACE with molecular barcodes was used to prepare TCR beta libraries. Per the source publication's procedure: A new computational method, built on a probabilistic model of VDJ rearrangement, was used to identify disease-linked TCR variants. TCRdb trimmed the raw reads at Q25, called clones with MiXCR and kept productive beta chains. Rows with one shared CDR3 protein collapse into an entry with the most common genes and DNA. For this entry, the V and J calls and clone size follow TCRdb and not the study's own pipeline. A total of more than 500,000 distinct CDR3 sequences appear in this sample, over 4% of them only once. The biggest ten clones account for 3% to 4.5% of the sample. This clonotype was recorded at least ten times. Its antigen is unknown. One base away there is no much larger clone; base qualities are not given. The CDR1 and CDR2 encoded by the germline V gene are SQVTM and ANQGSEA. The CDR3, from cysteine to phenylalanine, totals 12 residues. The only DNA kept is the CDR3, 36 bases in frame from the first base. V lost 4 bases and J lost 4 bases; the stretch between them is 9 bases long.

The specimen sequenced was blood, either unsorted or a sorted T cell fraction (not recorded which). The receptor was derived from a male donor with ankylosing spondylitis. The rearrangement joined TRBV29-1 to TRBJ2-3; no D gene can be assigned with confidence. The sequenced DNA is TGCAGCGTTGTTTTGGGTGCAGATACGCAGTATTTT. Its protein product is CSVVLGADTQYF.